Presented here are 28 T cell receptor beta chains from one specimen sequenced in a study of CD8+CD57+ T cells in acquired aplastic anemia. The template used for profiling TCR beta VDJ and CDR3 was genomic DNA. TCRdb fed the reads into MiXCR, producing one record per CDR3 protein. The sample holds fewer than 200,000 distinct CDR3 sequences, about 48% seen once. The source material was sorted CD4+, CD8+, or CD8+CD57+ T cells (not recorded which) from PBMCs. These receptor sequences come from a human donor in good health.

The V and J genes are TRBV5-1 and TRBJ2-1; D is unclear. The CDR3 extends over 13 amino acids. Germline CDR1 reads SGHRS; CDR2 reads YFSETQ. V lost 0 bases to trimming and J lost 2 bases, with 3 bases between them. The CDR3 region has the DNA TGCGCCAGCAGCTTGGAGACCTACAATGAGCAGTTCTTC. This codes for CASSLETYNEQFF.

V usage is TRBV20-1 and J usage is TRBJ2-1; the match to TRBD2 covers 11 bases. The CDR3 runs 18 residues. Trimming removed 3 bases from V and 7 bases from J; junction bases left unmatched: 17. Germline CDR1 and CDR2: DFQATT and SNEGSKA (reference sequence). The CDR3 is CSARLPPGGLAGGNEQFF. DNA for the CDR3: TGCAGTGCTAGGTTACCTCCTGGAGGGCTAGCGGGAGGTAATGAGCAGTTCTTC.

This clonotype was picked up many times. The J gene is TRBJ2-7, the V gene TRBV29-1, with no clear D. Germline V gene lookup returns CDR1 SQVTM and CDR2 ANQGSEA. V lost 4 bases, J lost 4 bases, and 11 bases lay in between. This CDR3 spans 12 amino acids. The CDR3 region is CSVVSGKYEQYF. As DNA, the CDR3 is TGCAGCGTTGTGTCAGGAAAATACGAGCAGTACTTC.

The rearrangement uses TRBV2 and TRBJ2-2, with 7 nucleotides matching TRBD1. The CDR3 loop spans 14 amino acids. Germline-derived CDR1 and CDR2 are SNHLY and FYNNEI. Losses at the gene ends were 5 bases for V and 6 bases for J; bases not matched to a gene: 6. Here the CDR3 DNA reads TGTGCCAGCAGTACAGGGGAAGGGGCCGGGGAGCTGTTTTTT. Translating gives CASSTGEGAGELFF.

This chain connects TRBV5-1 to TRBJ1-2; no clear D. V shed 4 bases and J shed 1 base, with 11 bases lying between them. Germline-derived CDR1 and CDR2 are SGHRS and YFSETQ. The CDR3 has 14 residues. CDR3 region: CASSALTNNYGYTF. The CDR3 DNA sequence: TGCGCCAGCAGCGCCTTGACAAATAACTATGGCTACACCTTC.

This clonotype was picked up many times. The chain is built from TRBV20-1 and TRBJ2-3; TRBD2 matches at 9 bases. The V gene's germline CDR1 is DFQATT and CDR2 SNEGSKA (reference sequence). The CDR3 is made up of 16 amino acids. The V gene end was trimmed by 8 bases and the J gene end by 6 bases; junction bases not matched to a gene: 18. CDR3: CSMYSGSELLTDTQYF. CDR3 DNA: TGCAGTATGTATAGCGGGAGTGAGCTTCTAACGGATACGCAGTATTTT.

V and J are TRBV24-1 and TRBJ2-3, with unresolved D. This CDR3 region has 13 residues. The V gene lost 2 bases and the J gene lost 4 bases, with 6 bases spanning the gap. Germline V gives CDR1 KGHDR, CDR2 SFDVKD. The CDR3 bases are TGTGCCACCAGTGATTCCAGGTCAGATACGCAGTATTTT. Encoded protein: CATSDSRSDTQYF.

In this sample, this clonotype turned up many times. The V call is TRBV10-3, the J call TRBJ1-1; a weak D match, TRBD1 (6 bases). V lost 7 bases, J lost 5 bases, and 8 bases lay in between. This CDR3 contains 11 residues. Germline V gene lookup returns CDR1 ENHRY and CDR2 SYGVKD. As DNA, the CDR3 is TGTGCCATCATGGACAGTACTGAAGCTTTCTTT. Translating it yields CAIMDSTEAFF.

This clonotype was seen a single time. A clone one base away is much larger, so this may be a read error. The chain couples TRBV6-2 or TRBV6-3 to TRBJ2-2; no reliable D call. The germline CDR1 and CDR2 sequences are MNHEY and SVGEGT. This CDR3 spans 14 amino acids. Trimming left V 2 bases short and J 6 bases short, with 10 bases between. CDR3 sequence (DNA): TGTGCCAGCAGTTACCTGACCGAGGCCGGGGAGCTGTTTTTT. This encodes CASSYLTEAGELFF.

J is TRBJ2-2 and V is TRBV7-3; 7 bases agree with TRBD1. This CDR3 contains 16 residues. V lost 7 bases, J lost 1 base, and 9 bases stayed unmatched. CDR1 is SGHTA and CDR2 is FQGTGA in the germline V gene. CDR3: CASKTGTDKNTGELFF. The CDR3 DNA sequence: TGTGCCAGCAAGACTGGGACAGATAAGAACACCGGGGAGCTGTTTTTT.

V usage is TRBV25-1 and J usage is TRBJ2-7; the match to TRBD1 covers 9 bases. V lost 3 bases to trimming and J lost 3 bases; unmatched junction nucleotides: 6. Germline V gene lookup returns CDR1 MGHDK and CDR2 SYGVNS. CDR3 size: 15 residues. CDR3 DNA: TGTGCCAGCAGTGAGTTCACAGGGGGCAACTACGAGCAGTACTTC. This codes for CASSEFTGGNYEQYF.

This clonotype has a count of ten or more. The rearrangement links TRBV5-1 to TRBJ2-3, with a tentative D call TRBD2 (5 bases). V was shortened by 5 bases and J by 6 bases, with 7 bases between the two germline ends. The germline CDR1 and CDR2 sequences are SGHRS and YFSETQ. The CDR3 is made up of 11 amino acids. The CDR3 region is CASRREDTQYF. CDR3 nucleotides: TGCGCCAGCAGAAGGGAGGATACGCAGTATTTT.

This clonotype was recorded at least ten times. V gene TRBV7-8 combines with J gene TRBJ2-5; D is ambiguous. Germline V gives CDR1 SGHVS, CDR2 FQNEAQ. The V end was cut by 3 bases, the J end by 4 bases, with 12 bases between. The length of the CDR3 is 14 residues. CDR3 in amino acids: CASSFGIGGETQYF. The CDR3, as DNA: TGTGCCAGCAGCTTTGGTATTGGTGGAGAGACCCAGTACTTC.

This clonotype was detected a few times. This CDR3 is CSVARGGAYETQYF. CDR3 nucleotides: TGCAGCGTTGCCAGGGGGGGGGCCTATGAGACCCAGTACTTC. The chain carries TRBV29-1 and TRBJ2-5; D is perhaps TRBD1 or TRBD2 (7 bases each). CDR1 is SQVTM, CDR2 ANQGSEA, per germline. This CDR3 has 14 residues. The V end lost 4 bases, the J end lost 5 bases, and 17 bases lay between the germline ends.

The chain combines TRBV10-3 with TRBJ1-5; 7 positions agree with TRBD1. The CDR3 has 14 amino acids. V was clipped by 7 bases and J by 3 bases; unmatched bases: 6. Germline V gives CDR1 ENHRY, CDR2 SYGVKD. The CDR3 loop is CAIKGTDDNQPQHF. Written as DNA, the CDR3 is TGTGCCATCAAGGGGACAGACGACAATCAGCCCCAGCATTTT.

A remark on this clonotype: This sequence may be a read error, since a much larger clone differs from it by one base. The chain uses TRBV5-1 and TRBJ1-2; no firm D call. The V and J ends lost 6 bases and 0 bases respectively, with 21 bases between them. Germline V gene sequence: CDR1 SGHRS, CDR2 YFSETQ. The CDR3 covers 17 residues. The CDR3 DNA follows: TGCGCCAGCACCCTGGGATCTTGCACCCCTTCTAACTATGGCTACACCTTC. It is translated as CASTLGSCTPSNYGYTF.

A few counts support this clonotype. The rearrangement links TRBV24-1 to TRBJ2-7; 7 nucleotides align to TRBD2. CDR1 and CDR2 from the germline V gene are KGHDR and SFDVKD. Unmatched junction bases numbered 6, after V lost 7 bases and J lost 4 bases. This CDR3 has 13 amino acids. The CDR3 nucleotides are TGTGCCACCAGCCCTAGCGGTCTGTACGAGCAGTACTTC. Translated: CATSPSGLYEQYF.

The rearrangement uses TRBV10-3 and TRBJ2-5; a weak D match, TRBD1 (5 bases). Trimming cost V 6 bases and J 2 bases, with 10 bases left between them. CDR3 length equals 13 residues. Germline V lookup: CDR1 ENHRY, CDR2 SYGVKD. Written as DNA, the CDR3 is TGTGCCATCAGGACAGTGGGGCAAGAGACCCAGTACTTC. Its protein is CAIRTVGQETQYF.

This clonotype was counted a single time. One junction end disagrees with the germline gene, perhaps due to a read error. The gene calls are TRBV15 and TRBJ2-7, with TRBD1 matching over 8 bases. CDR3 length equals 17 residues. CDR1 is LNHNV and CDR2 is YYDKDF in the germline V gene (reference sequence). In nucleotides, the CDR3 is TGTACCACCAGCAGAGGGGAAGCGCAGGGGGCTACCTACGAGCAGTACTTC. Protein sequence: CTTSRGEAQGATYEQYF.

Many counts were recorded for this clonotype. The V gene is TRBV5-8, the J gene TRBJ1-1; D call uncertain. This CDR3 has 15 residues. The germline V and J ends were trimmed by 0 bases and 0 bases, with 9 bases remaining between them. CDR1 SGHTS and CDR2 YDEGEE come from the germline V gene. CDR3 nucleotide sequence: TGTGCCAGCAGCTTGGACAGAGGGATGAACACTGAAGCTTTCTTT. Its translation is CASSLDRGMNTEAFF.

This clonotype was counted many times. CDR3 DNA: TGCGCCAGCAGCTTGGTGGACAGGGTATTTTCAGATACGCAGTATTTT. It codes for CASSLVDRVFSDTQYF. The chain is built from TRBV5-1 and TRBJ2-3, with 8 bases lining up with TRBD1. The germline gives CDR1 SGHRS, CDR2 YFSETQ. The CDR3 has 16 amino acids. V trimming: 0 bases; J trimming: 4 bases; junction bases outside the gene matches: 7. Combining the CDR3 with reference TRBV5-1 and TRBJ2-3 gives the whole variable domain KAGVTQTPRYLIKTRGQQVTLSCSPISGHRSVSWYQQTPGQGLQFLFEYFSETQRNKGNFPGRFSGRQFSNSRSEMNVSTLELGDSALYLCASSLVDRVFSDTQYFGPGTRLTVL.

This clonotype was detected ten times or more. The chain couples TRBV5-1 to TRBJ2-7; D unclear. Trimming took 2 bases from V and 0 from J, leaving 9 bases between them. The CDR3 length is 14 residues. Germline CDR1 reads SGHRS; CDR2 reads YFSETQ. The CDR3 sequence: CASSLIPPSYEQYF. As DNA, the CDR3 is TGCGCCAGCAGCTTAATTCCGCCCTCCTACGAGCAGTACTTC.

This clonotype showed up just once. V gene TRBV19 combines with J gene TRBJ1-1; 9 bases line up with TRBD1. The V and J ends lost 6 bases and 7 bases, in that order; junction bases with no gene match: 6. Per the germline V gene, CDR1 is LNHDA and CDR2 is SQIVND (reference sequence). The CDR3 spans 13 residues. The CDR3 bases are TGTGCCAGTAGCAACAGGGGGCGTAATGAAGCTTTCTTT. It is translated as CASSNRGRNEAFF.

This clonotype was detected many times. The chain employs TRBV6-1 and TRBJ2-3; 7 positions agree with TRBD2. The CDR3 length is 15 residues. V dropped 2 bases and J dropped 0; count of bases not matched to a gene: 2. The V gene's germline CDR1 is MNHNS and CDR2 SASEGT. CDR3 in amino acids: CASSELRGSTDTQYF. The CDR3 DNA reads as TGTGCCAGCAGTGAATTGCGGGGGAGCACAGATACGCAGTATTTT.

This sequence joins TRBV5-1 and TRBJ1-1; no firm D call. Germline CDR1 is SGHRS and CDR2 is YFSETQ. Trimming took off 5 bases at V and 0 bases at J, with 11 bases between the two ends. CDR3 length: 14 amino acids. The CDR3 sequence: CASRIEIMNTEAFF. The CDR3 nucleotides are TGCGCCAGCAGGATTGAGATCATGAACACTGAAGCTTTCTTT.

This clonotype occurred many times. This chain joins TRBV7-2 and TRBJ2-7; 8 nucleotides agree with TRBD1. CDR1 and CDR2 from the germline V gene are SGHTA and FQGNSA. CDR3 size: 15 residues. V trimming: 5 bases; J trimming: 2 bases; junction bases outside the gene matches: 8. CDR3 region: CASSTYDRGPYEQYF. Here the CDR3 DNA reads TGTGCCAGCAGCACCTACGACAGGGGCCCCTACGAGCAGTACTTC. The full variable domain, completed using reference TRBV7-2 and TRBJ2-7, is GAGVSQSPSNKVTEKGKDVELRCDPISGHTALYWYRQSLGQGLEFLIYFQGNSAPDKSGLPSDRFSAERTGGSVSTLTIQRTQQEDSAVYLCASSTYDRGPYEQYFGPGTRLTVT.

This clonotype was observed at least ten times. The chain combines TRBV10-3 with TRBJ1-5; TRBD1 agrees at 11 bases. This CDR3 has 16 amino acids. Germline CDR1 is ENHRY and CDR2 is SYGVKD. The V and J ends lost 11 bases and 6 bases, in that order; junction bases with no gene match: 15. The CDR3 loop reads CASQVGTGGDVQPQHF. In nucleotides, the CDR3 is TGTGCCTCTCAAGTAGGGACAGGGGGTGACGTTCAGCCCCAGCATTTT.

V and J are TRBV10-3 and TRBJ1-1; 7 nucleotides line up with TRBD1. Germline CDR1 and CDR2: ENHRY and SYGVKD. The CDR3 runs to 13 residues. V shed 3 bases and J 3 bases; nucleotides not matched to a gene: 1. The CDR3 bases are TGTGCCATCAGTGACACAGGGGACACTGAAGCTTTCTTT. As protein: CAISDTGDTEAFF.